A selection of T cell receptor beta chains follows, all from one sample in a study of T-cell memory formation after mild COVID-19. A single record per CDR3 protein comes from TCRdb applying MiXCR to the 5' RACE reads. The sample lists roughly 620,000 distinct CDR3 sequences; about a sixth were seen once. Sample: PBMCs or a T cell subset sorted from them (not recorded which). The origin of the receptors is an adult woman who had mild COVID-19 (a few samples of this study predate the infection). Cell type and time point are not known. Each CDR3 is given with its conserved first and last residue. The order of the fields is clone size, J gene, V gene, CDR3 protein. Size is omitted from some rows. Given values are once, few, many or a class for expanded clones.

>NA|TRBJ2-5|TRBV25-1
CASSPVGLTQYF
>few|TRBJ1-5|TRBV7-9
CASSLGTADQHF
>NA|TRBJ1-1|TRBV12-3/TRBV12-4
CASREPVEGPEAFF
>NA|TRBJ1-2|TRBV10-3
CAISESEETWNYGYTF
>once|TRBJ1-1|TRBV12-3/TRBV12-4
CASSLGGPRNTEAFF
>NA|TRBJ1-2|TRBV9
CASPRGGYTF
>few|TRBJ1-1|TRBV14
CASSQDPSNTEAFF
>NA|TRBJ1-2|TRBV18
CASSSTGGKVYGYTF
>many|TRBJ2-1|TRBV12-3/TRBV12-4
CASSLRGGYNEQFF
>few|TRBJ2-7|TRBV3-1
CASSLRSGVRFYEQYF
>few|TRBJ1-1|TRBV4-1
CASSQAMLVGRGTEAFF
>NA|TRBJ1-1|TRBV7-9
CASSLGYPLEAFF
>NA|TRBJ2-7|TRBV12-3/TRBV12-4
CASSLREGSGEQYF
>few|TRBJ2-7|TRBV11-3
CASSFGQSNYEQYF
>NA|TRBJ2-1|TRBV29-1
CSVDPLTLGPYNEQFF
>NA|TRBJ1-2|TRBV5-1
CASSLVTSDYGYTF
>NA|TRBJ2-1|TRBV7-6
CASSAGQGSHNEQFF
>few|TRBJ1-1|TRBV30
CASRQGSIMNTEAFF
>few|TRBJ2-3|TRBV10-3
CAIAVGKAAGDGADTQYF
>NA|TRBJ1-5|TRBV5-8
CASSYRGQSNQPQHF
>NA|TRBJ2-3|TRBV9
CASSVDLGGTDTQYF
>NA|TRBJ2-7|TRBV5-4
CASSLGRDVSYEQYF
>few|TRBJ2-1|TRBV7-2
CASSLVYDNEQFF
>NA|TRBJ2-1|TRBV4-3
CASSQEGGSYNEQFF
>NA|TRBJ2-4|TRBV18
CASSPISPSGRPLAKNIQYF
>NA|TRBJ1-3|TRBV4-2
CASSQGQGREYTIYF
>NA|TRBJ2-7|TRBV7-2
CASQAGTGSYEQYF
>few|TRBJ2-3|TRBV6-6
CASIWGRSGDTQYF
>few|TRBJ2-5|TRBV12-3/TRBV12-4
CASSFYLETQYF
>few|TRBJ2-3|TRBV18
CASSPGTSSTDTQYF
>many|TRBJ1-1|TRBV20-1
CSASRRVPFPEAFF
>few|TRBJ2-2|TRBV30
CAWSVTHGELFF
>few|TRBJ1-2|TRBV7-2
CASSLKAGGDGYTF
>NA|TRBJ2-1|TRBV12-3/TRBV12-4
CASSRSRDRTVNEQFF
>NA|TRBJ2-3|TRBV29-1
CSVEERVGLVDTQYF
>NA|TRBJ1-1|TRBV30
CAWSLELNTEAFF
>few|TRBJ1-3|TRBV6-6
CASSYSGVGDGDTIYF
>few|TRBJ2-3|TRBV7-3
CASSPSGGLDTQYF
>NA|TRBJ2-5|TRBV12-3/TRBV12-4
CASSPTGQGTPRTQYF
>NA|TRBJ2-3|TRBV28
CASSTLNSGRARDTQYF
>NA|TRBJ2-3|TRBV19
CASSPQGQHNTDTQYF
>NA|TRBJ1-1|TRBV29-1
CSVVGGRVNTEAFF
>NA|TRBJ2-7|TRBV6-2/TRBV6-3
CASSLRGSETYEQYF
>NA|TRBJ2-7|TRBV6-6
CASSAGHTSPYEQYF
>NA|TRBJ2-1|TRBV7-9
CASSSGTGRALSYNEQFF
>NA|TRBJ1-2|TRBV19
CATVDSGSLGYTF
>few|TRBJ2-7|TRBV10-3
CAISDRGVSSYEQYF
>NA|TRBJ2-7|TRBV5-1
CASSLGSWASYEKYF
>NA|TRBJ1-5|TRBV19
CASSALLGNQPQHF
>NA|TRBJ2-5|TRBV11-2
CASSLRSQGETQYF
>NA|TRBJ2-7|TRBV24-1
CATSATDYEQYF
>many|TRBJ1-2|TRBV12-3/TRBV12-4
CASSLGQAYGYTF
>NA|TRBJ1-1|TRBV24-1
CATSDRLGQGAFF
>few|TRBJ1-2|TRBV30
CAWTQQGSNYGYTF